The clone carrying this TCR beta chain showed up just a few times. The data belong to a study of PD-L1 blockade in urothelial cancer. Using immunoSEQ multiplex PCR, the repertoire was profiled, and TCRdb retains in-frame clones only, with some absent. The sample lists 35,000 to 45,000 clones; about 88% were seen once. Time point indicated: pretreatment peripheral blood. This clonotype was sampled from a donor over 35 with urothelial cancer. Sequencing was performed on PBMCs, taken around atezolizumab (anti-PD-L1) treatment.

The CDR3 DNA reads TGTGCCAGCAGCCTTAGACAGGGGGAGACCCAGTACTTC. Translated: CASSLRQGETQYF. V usage is TRBV11-2 and J usage is TRBJ2-5, with 8 bases lining up with TRBD1. The CDR3 covers 13 residues. The V gene end was trimmed by 5 bases and the J gene end by 5 bases; junction bases not matched to a gene: 4. The germline V gene has CDR1 SGHAT and CDR2 FQNNGV. The full variable domain, its missing parts supplied by reference TRBV11-2 and TRBJ2-5, is EAGVAQSPRYKIIEKRQSVAFWCNPISGHATLYWYQQILGQGPKLLIQFQNNGVVDDSQLPKDRFSAERLKGVDSTLKIQPAKLEDSAVYLCASSLRQGETQYFGPGTRLLVL.